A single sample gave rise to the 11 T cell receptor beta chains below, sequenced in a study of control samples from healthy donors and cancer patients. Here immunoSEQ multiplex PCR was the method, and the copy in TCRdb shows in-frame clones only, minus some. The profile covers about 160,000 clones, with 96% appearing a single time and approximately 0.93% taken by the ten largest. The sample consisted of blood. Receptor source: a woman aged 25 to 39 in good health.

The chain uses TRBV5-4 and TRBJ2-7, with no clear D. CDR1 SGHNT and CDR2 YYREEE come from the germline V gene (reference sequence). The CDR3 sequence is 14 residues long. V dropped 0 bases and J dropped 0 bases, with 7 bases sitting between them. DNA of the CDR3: TGTGCCAGCAGCTTGGGTCACAGCTCCTACGAGCAGTACTTC. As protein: CASSLGHSSYEQYF.

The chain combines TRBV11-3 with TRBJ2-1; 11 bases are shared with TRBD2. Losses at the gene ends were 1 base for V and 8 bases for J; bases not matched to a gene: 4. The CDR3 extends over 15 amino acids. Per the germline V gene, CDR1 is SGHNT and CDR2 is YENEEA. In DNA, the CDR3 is TGTGCCAGCAGCTTAGGTCTAGCGGGGGGCTATGAGCAGTTCTTC. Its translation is CASSLGLAGGYEQFF.

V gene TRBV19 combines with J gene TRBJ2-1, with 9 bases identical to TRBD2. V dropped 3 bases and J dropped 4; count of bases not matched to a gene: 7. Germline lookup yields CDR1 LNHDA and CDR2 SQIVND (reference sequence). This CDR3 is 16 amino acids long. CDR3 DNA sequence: TGTGCCAGTAGTATCCTGCTAGCGGGACCATACAATGAGCAGTTCTTC. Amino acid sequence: CASSILLAGPYNEQFF.

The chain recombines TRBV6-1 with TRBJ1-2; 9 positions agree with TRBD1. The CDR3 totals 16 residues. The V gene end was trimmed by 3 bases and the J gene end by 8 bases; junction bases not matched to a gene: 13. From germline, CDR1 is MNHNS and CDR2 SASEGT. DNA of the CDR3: TGTGCCAGCAGTGAGAGCCCGGGACAGGGCCCTACGGGCTACACCTTC. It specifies CASSESPGQGPTGYTF.

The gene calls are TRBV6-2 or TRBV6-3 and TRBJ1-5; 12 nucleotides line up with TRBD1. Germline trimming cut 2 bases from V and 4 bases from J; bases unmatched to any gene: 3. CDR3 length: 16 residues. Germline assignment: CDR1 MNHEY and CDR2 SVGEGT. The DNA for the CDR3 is TGTGCCAGCAGTTACGGGACAGGGGGCCGGAATCAGCCCCAGCATTTT. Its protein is CASSYGTGGRNQPQHF.

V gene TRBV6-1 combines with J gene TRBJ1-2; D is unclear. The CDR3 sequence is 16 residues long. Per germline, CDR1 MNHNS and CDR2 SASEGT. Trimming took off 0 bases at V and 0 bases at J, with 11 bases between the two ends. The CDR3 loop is CASSEAPTPANYGYTF. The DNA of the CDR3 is TGTGCCAGCAGTGAAGCGCCGACGCCAGCTAACTATGGCTACACCTTC.

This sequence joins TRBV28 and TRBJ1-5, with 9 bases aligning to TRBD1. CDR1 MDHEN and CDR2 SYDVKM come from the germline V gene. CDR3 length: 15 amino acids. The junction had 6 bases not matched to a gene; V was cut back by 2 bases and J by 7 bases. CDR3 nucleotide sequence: TGTGCCAGCAGTTTAACCGGGACAGGGAGACAGCCCCAGCATTTT. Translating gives CASSLTGTGRQPQHF.

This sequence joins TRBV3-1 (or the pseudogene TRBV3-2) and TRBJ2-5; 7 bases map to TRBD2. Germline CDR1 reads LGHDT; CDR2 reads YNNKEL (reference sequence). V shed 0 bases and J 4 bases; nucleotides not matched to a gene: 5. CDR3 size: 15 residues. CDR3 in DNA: TGTGCCAGCAGCCAAGACACCGGGACTACAGAGACCCAGTACTTC. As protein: CASSQDTGTTETQYF.

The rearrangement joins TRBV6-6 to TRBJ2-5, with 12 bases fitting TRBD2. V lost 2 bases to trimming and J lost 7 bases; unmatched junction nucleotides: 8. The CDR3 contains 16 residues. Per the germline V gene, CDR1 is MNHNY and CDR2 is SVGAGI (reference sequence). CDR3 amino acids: CASSYPLAGGRRTQYF. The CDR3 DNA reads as TGTGCCAGCAGTTACCCTCTAGCGGGAGGGCGGCGGACCCAGTACTTC.

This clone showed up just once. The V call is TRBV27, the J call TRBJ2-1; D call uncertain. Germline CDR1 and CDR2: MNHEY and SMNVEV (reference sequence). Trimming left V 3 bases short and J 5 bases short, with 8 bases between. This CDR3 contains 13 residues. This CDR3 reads CASSFDRNNEQFF. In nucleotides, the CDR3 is TGTGCCAGCAGTTTTGACCGGAACAATGAGCAGTTCTTC.

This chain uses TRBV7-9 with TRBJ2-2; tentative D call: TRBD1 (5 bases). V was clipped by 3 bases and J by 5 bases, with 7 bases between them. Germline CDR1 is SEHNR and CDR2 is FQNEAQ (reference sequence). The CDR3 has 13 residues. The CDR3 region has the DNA TGTGCCAGCAGCTTCAGGGCGACCGGGGAGCTGTTTTTT. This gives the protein CASSFRATGELFF.